The T cell receptor (beta chain) described here comes from a study of T cell changes during pregnancy in multiple sclerosis. Trimming removed 0 bases from V and 3 bases from J; junction bases left unmatched: 4. There are 16 residues in the CDR3. The germline gives CDR1 SGHKS, CDR2 YYEKEE (reference sequence). Profiling relied on immunoSEQ multiplex PCR, and the TCRdb table lists in-frame clones only, not all of them. The sample holds 25,000 to 35,000 clones, about 91% seen once. The sequence was obtained from a female donor with multiple sclerosis, enrolled in a pregnancy study. The input for sequencing was CD8+ T cells from peripheral blood mononuclear cells, taken before pregnancy. The gene calls are TRBV5-5 and TRBJ2-7; 12 bases line up with TRBD2. CDR3 nucleotides: TGTGCCAGCAGCTTGGGGGGACTAGCGGGTATCTACGAGCAGTACTTC. Amino acid sequence: CASSLGGLAGIYEQYF.